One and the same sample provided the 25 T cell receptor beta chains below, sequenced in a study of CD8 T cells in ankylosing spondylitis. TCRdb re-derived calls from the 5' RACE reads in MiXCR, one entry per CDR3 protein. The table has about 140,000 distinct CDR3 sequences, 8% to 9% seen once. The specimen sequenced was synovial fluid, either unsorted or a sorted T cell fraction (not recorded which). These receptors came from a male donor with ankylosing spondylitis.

CDR3 sequence (DNA): TGTGCCAGCCCGCCGGGCAGCCCTAATGAAAAACTGTTTTTT. Its translation: CASPPGSPNEKLFF. This chain links TRBV27 with TRBJ1-4, with D unresolved. With 8 bases removed from V and 3 bases from J, the gap between germline ends came to 13 bases. The length of the CDR3 is 14 residues. The germline CDR1 and CDR2 sequences are MNHEY and SMNVEV (reference sequence).

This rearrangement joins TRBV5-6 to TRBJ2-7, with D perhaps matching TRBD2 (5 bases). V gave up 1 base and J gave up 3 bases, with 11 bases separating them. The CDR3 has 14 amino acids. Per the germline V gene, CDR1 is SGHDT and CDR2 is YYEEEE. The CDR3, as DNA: TGTGCCAGCAGCTTGTTGGGCGGGTACTACGAGCAGTACTTC. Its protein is CASSLLGGYYEQYF. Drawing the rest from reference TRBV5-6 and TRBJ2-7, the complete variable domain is DAGVTQSPTHLIKTRGQQVTLRCSPKSGHDTVSWYQQALGQGPQFIFQYYEEEERQRGNFPDRFSGHQFPNYSSELNVNALLLGDSALYLCASSLLGGYYEQYFGPGTRLTVT.

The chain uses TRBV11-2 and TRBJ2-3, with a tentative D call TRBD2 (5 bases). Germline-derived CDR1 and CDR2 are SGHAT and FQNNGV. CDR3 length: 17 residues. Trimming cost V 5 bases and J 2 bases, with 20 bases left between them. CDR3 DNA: TGTGCCAGCAGCCCGAACAATGCAGGACTTACCACAGATACGCAGTATTTT. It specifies CASSPNNAGLTTDTQYF.

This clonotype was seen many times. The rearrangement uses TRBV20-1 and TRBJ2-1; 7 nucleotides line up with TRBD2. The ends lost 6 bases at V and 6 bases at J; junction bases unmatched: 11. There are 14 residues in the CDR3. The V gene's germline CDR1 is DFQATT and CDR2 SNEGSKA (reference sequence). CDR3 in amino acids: CSALRTSNINEQFF. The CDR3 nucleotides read TGCAGTGCCCTCCGGACTAGTAACATCAATGAGCAGTTCTTC.

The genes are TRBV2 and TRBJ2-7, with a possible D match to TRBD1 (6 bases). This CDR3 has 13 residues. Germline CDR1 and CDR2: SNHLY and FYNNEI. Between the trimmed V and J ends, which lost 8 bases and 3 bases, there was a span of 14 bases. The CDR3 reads CASLQGPSYEQYF. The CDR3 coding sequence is TGTGCCAGCTTACAGGGTCCCAGCTACGAGCAGTACTTC. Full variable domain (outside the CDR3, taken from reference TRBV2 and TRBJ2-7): EPEVTQTPSHQVTQMGQEVILRCVPISNHLYFYWYRQILGQKVEFLVSFYNNEISEKSEIFDDQFSVERPDGSNFTLKIRSTKLEDSAMYFCASLQGPSYEQYFGPGTRLTVT.

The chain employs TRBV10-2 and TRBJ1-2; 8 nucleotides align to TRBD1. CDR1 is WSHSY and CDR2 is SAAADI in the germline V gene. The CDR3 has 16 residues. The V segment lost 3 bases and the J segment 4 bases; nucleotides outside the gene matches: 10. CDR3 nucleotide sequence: TGCGCCAGCAGTGATAAGCAGGGGGCTTTTGGCTATGGCTACACCTTC. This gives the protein CASSDKQGAFGYGYTF.

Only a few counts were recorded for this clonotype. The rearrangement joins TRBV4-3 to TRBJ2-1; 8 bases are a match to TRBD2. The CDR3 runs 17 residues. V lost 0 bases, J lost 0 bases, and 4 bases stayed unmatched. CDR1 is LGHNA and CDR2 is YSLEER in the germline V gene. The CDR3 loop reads CASSQETLAGSYNEQFF. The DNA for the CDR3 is TGCGCCAGCAGCCAAGAAACCCTAGCGGGCTCCTACAATGAGCAGTTCTTC.

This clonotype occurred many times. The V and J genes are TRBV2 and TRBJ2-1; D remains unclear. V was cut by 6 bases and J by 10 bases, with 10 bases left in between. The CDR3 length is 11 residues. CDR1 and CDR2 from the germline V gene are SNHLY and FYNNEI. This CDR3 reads CASRGDGEQFF. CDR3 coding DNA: TGTGCCAGCAGGGGCGACGGGGAGCAGTTCTTC.

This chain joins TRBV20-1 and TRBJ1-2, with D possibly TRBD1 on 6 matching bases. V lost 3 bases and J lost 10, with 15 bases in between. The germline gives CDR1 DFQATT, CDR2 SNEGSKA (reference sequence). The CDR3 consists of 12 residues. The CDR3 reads CSASRSQGTYTF. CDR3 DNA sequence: TGCAGTGCTAGCCGGAGCCAGGGGACCTACACCTTC.

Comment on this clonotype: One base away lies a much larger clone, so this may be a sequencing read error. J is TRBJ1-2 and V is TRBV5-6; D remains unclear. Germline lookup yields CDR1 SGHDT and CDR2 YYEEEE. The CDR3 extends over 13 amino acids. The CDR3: CAGSLWAADGYTF. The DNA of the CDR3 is TGTGCCGGCAGCTTGTGGGCAGCTGATGGCTACACCTTC.

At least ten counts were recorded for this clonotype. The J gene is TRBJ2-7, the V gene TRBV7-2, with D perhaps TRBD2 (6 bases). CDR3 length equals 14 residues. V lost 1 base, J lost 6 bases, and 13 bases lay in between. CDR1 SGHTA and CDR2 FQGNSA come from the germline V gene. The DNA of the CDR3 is TGTGCCAGCAGCTTAGTCGGGAGACCTCGCGAGCAGTACTTC. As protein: CASSLVGRPREQYF.

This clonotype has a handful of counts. The CDR3 coding sequence is TGTGCCATCAACCCAGACTTGAACACCGGGGAGCTGTTTTTT. Translation: CAINPDLNTGELFF. The chain joins TRBV10-3 to TRBJ2-2; no clear D. The CDR3 length is 14 residues. V dropped 7 bases and J dropped 1 base, with 10 bases sitting between them. Looked up from germline, CDR1 is ENHRY and CDR2 is SYGVKD.

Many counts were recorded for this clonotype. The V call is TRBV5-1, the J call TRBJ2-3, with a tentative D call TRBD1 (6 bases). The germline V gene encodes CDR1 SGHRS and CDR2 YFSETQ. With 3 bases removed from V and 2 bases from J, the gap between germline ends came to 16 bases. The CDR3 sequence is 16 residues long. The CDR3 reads CASSSPPQGNTDTQYF. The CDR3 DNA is TGCGCCAGCAGCTCACCTCCACAGGGCAACACAGATACGCAGTATTTT.

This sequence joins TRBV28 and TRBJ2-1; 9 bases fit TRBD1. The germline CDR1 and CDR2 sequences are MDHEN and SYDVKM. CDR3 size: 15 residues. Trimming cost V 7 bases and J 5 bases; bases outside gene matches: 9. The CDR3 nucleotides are TGTGCCAGCACCGGTAGGACAGGGGCCGACAATGAGCAGTTCTTC. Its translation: CASTGRTGADNEQFF.

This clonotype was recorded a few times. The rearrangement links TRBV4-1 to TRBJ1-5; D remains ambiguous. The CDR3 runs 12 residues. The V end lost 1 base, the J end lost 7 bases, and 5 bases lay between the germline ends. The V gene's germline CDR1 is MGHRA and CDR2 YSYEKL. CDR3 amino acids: CASSQVGQPQHF. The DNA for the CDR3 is TGCGCCAGCAGCCAAGTTGGCCAGCCCCAGCATTTT.

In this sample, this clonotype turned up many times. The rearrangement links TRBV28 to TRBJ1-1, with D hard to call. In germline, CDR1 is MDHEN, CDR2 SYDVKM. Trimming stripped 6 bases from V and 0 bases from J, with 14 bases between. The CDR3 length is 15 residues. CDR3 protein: CASRKTLTLNTEAFF. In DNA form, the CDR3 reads TGTGCCAGCAGAAAGACCTTAACTTTGAACACTGAAGCTTTCTTT.

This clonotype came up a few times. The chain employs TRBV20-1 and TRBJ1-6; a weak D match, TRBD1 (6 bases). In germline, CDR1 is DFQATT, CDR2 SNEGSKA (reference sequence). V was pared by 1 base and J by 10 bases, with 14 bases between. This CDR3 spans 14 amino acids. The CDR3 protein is CSARAVGGDSPLHF. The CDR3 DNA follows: TGCAGTGCTAGAGCGGTAGGGGGAGACTCACCCCTCCACTTT.

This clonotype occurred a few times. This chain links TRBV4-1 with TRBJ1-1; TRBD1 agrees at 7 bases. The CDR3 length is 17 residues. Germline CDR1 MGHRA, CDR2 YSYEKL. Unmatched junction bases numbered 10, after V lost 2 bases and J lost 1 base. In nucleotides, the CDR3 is TGCGCCAGCAGCCAACGTGGGAGGGACAGCTCGAACACTGAAGCTTTCTTT. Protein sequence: CASSQRGRDSSNTEAFF.

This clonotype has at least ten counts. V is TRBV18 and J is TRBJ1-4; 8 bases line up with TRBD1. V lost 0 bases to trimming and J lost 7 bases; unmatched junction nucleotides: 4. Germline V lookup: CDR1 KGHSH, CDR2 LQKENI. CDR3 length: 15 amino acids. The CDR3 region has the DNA TGTGCCAGCTCACCACCGGGACAGGAGGGTGAAAAACTGTTTTTT. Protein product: CASSPPGQEGEKLFF.

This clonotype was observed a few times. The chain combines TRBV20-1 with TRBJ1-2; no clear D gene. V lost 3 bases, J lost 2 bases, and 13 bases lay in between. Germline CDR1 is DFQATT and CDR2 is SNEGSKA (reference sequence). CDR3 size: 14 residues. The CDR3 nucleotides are TGCAGTGCTAGGTCCCTGGGTCCCAACTATGGCTACACCTTC. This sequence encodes CSARSLGPNYGYTF.

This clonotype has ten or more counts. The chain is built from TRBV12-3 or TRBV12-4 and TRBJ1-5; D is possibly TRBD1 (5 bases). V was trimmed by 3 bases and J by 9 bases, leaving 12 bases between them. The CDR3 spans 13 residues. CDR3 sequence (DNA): TGTGCCAGCAGTTTGGAGGGTAGGGGGCCCCAGCATTTT. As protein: CASSLEGRGPQHF.

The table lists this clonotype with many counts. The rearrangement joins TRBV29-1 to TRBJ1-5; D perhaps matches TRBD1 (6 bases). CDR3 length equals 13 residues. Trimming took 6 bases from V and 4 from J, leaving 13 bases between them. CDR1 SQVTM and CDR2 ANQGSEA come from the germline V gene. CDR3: CSVAGQSNQPQHF. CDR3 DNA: TGCAGCGTAGCCGGACAGAGTAATCAGCCCCAGCATTTT.

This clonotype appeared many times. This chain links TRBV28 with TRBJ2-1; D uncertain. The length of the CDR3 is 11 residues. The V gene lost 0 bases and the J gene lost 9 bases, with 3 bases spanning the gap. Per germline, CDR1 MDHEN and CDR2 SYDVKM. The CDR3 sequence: CASSLWGEQFF. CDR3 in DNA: TGTGCCAGCAGTTTATGGGGTGAGCAGTTCTTC. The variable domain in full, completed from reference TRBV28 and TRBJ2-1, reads DVKVTQSSRYLVKRTGEKVFLECVQDMDHENMFWYRQDPGLGLRLIYFSYDVKMKEKGDIPEGYSVSREKKERFSLILESASTNQTSMYLCASSLWGEQFFGPGTRLTVL.

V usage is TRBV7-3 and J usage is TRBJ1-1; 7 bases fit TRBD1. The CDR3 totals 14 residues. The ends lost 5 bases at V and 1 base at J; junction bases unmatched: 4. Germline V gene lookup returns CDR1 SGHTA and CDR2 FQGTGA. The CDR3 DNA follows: TGTGCCAGCAGCAAGACAGGGCGGAACACTGAAGCTTTCTTT. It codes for CASSKTGRNTEAFF.

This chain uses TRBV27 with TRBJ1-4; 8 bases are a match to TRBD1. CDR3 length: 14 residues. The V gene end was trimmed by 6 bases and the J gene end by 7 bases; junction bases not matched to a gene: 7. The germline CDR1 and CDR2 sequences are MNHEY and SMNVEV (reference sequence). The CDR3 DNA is TGTGCCAGCAGGCTACAGGGGGAGGGTGAAAAACTGTTTTTT. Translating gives CASRLQGEGEKLFF.